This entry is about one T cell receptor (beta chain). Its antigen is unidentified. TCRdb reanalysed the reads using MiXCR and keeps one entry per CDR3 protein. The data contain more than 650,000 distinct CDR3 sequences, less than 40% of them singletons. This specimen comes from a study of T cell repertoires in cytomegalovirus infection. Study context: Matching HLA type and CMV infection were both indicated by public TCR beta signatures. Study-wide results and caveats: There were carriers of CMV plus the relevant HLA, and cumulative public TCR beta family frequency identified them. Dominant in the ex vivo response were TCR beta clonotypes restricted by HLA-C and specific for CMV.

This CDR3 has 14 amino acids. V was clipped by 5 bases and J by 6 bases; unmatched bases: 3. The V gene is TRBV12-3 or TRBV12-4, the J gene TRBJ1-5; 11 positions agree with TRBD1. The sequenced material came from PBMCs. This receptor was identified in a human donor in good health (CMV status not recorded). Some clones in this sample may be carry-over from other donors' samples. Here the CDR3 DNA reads TGTGCCAGCAGTATTGGACAGGGGGCTCAGCCCCAGCATTTT. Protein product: CASSIGQGAQPQHF.